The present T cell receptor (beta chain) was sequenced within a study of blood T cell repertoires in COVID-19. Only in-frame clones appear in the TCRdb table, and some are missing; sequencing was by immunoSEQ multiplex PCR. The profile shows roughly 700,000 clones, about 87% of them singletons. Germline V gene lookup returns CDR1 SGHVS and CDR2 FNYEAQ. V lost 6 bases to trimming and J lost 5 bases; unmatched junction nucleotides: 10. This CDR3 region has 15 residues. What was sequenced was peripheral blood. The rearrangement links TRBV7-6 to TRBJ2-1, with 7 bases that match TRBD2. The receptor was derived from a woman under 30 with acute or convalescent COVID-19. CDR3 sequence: CASSAPGLVHNEQFF. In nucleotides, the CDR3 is TGTGCCAGCAGTGCCCCCGGACTAGTTCACAATGAGCAGTTCTTC.